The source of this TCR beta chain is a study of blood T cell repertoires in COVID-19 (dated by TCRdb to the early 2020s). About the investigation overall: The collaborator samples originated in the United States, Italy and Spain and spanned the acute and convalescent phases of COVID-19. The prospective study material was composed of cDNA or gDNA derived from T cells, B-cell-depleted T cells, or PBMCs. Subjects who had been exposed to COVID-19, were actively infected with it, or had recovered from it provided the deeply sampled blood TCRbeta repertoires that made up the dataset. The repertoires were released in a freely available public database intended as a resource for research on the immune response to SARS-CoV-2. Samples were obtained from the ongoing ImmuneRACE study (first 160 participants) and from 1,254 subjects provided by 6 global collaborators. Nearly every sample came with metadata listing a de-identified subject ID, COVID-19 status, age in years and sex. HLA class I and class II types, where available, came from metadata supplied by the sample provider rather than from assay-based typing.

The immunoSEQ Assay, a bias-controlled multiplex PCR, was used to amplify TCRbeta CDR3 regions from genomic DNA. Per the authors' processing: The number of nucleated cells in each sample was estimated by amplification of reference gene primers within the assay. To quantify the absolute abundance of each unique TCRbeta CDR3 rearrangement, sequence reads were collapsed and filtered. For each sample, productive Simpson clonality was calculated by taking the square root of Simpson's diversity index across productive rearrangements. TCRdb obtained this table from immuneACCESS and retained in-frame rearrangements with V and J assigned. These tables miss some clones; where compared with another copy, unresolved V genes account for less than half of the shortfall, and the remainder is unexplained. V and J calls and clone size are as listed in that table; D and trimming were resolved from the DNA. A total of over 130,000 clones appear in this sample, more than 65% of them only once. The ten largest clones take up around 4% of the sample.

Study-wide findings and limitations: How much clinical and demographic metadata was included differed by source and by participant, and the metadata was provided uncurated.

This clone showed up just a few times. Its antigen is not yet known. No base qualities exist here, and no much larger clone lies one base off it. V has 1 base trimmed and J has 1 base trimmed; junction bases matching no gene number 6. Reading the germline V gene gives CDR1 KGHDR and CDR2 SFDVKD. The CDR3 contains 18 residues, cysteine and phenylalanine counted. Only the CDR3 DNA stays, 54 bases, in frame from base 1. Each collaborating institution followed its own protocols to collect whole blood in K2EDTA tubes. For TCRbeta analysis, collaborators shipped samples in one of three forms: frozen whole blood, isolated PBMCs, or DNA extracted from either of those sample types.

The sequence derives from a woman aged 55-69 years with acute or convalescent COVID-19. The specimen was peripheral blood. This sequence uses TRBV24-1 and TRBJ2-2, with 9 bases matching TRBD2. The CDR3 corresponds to CATSDFPRTSENTGELFF. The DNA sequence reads TGTGCCACCAGTGATTTCCCACGGACTAGCGAGAACACCGGGGAGCTGTTTTTT.